These T cell receptor beta chains were read from a single sample in a study of blood T cell repertoires in COVID-19. The method was immunoSEQ multiplex PCR; TCRdb's version includes in-frame clones alone and lacks a portion of them. The data hold roughly 150,000 clones, with more than 70% observed a single time. What was sequenced was peripheral blood. The origin of the receptors is a woman aged 70-85 years who had recovered from COVID-19. CDR3s include the opening cysteine and the closing phenylalanine or tryptophan. A D gene is named only where the DNA matches it firmly. Not all rows give a size; the values are once, few, many and, for expanded clones, a class.

clone size	V gene	D gene	J gene	CDR3 DNA	CDR3 protein
-	TRBV11-1	TRBD1	TRBJ2-7	TGTGCCAGCAGCCAACGGGACAGGCGCTCGGGGGAGCAGTACTTC	CASSQRDRRSGEQYF
-	TRBV9	-	TRBJ2-2	TGTGCCAGCAGCGCACGCAGGGGAGCGGCCACCGGGGAGCTGTTTTTT	CASSARRGAATGELFF
-	TRBV5-1	TRBD1	TRBJ1-3	TGCGCCAGCAGCTTGGGGCAGGGGGCGAACACCATATATTTT	CASSLGQGANTIYF
-	TRBV9	-	TRBJ1-1	TGTGCCAGCAGCGCCCCCCGGGGGGGAACTGAAGCTTTCTTT	CASSAPRGGTEAFF
-	TRBV18	-	TRBJ2-5	TGTGCCAGCTCACCTTTACTCCAAGAGACCCAGTACTTC	CASSPLLQETQYF
once	TRBV19	TRBD1	TRBJ1-5	TGTGCCAGTAGTACAACAGGGGGCCATCAGCCCCAGCATTTT	CASSTTGGHQPQHF
-	TRBV18	TRBD1	TRBJ2-5	TGTGCCAGCTCACCACTTGGACAGGGACCCCAGGGGGAGACCCAGTACTTC	CASSPLGQGPQGETQYF
-	TRBV7-3	TRBD1	TRBJ2-1	TGTGCCAGCAGCCCACCGGGACAGGCCTACAATGAGCAGTTCTTC	CASSPPGQAYNEQFF
-	TRBV19	-	TRBJ1-1	TGTGCCAGTAGTGCGCGGGGGATCAACACTGAAGCTTTCTTT	CASSARGINTEAFF
once	TRBV28	TRBD1	TRBJ2-1	TGTGCCAGCAGTCACCTCCGGGACAGCGGAAATGAGCAGTTCTTC	CASSHLRDSGNEQFF
-	TRBV10-1	-	TRBJ1-1	TGCGCCAGCAGTGAGTCGTCGTGGGGGGGTACTGAAGCTTTCTTT	CASSESSWGGTEAFF
-	TRBV18	-	TRBJ2-2	TGTGCCAGCTCACCACGGTCAGACACCGGGGAGCTGTTTTTT	CASSPRSDTGELFF
-	TRBV2	TRBD2	TRBJ2-5	TGTGCCAGCAGTGAGGCAACTAGCGGGGAGACCCAGTACTTC	CASSEATSGETQYF
-	TRBV19	-	TRBJ1-1	TGTGCCAGTAGTAGCACCCGGAGGACTGAAGCTTTCTTT	CASSSTRRTEAFF
-	TRBV28	-	TRBJ1-5	TGTGCCAGCAGGCCTACAGGGAGGGGTCAGCCCCAGCATTTT	CASRPTGRGQPQHF
-	TRBV19	TRBD2	TRBJ2-1	TGTGCCAGTAGTCTGTTCCCACTAGCGGGCCGGAATGAGCAGTTCTTC	CASSLFPLAGRNEQFF
-	TRBV3-1/TRBV3-2	TRBD2	TRBJ2-5	TGTGCCAGCAGCCAACCGGCCGCGGGGGAAGAGACCCAGTACTTC	CASSQPAAGEETQYF
few	TRBV25-1	-	TRBJ1-5	TGTGCCAGCAGTGGCGGGTCGGGACAGCCCCAGCATTTT	CASSGGSGQPQHF
once	TRBV28	-	TRBJ2-7	TGTGCCAGCAGTTCCCCGGGGACTGCGGGCGAGCAGTACTTC	CASSSPGTAGEQYF
-	TRBV19	-	TRBJ1-2	TGTGCCAGTAGTATAGACAGGATTTATGGCTACACCTTC	CASSIDRIYGYTF
once	TRBV5-1	TRBD1	TRBJ2-3	TGCGCCAGCAGCTTGGGGACAGGGGACGCCGGGGATTTT	CASSLGTGDAGDF
-	TRBV7-9	-	TRBJ1-2	TGTGCCAGCAGCTTAGATTTCGGGGGGCAGTTCAATGGCTACACCTTC	CASSLDFGGQFNGYTF
-	TRBV30	-	TRBJ2-7	TGTGCCTGGAGTGTCGCAGGATACTACGAGCAGTACTTC	CAWSVAGYYEQYF
-	TRBV29-1	TRBD1	TRBJ2-2	TGCAGCGTTGAGACAGGGGTCCGCACCGGGGAGCTGTTTTTT	CSVETGVRTGELFF
-	TRBV7-8	-	TRBJ2-3	TGTGCCAGCAAGCCTAGTGCAGATACGCAGTATTTT	CASKPSADTQYF
-	TRBV23-1	-	TRBJ2-2	TGCGCCAGCAGTCAAGGATTACAGGTCTCCACCGGGGAGCTGTTTTTT	CASSQGLQVSTGELFF
-	TRBV5-6	-	TRBJ1-4	TGTGCCAGCAGCCCGTCACAGGGTTGGGAGGAAAAACTGTTTTTT	CASSPSQGWEEKLFF
-	TRBV5-1	-	TRBJ1-2	TGCGCCAGCAGCTTGGGGCAGGGGTGGTATGGCTACACCTTC	CASSLGQGWYGYTF
-	TRBV6-2/TRBV6-3	TRBD1	TRBJ2-7	TGTGCCAGCAGTTACACCCGGGACAGGGGGTGGTACGAGCAGTACTTC	CASSYTRDRGWYEQYF
few	TRBV3-1/TRBV3-2	-	TRBJ2-1	TGTGCCAGCAGCCTCGTGGGCGATGAGCAGTTCTTC	CASSLVGDEQFF
-	TRBV5-4	-	TRBJ1-5	TGTGCCAGCAGCTTAGCGGTCGGGGCGGGGGGGCCCCAGCATTTT	CASSLAVGAGGPQHF
-	TRBV19	-	TRBJ1-1	TGTGCCAGTAGCATGGGGGGGTTGGACACTGAAGCTTTCTTT	CASSMGGLDTEAFF
-	TRBV5-1	-	TRBJ1-6	TGCGCCAGCAGCTTGGACAGCTCCTATAATTCACCCCTCCACTTT	CASSLDSSYNSPLHF
-	TRBV27	TRBD1	TRBJ1-5	TGTGCCAGCAGTTTTATCTACAGGGGAACCAATCAGCCCCAGCATTTT	CASSFIYRGTNQPQHF
-	TRBV6-5	TRBD2	TRBJ2-2	TGTGCCAGCAGTTACGGACTAGCGGGAGCGACCGGGGAGCTGTTTTTT	CASSYGLAGATGELFF